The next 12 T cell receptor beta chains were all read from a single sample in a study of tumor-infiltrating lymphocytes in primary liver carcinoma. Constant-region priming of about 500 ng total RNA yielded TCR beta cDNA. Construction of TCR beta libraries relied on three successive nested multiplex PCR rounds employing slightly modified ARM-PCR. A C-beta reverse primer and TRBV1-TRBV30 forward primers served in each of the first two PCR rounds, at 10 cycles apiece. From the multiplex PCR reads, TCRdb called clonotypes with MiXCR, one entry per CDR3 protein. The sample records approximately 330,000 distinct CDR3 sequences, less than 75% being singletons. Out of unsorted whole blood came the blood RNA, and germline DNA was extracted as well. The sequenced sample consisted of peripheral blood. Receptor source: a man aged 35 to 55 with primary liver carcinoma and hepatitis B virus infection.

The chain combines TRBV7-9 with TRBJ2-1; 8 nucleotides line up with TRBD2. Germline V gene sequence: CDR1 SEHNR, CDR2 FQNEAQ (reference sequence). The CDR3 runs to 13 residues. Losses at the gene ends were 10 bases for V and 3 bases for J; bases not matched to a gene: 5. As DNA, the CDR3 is TGTGCCACAAGCGGGAGTGTCTACAATGAGCAGTTCTTC. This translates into CATSGSVYNEQFF.

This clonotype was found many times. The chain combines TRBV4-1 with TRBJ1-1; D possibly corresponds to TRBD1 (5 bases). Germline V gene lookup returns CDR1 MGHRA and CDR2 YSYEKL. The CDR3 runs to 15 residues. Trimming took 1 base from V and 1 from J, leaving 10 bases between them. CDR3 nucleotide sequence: TGCGCCAGCAGCCAAGTTGGACATAGGAACACTGAAGCTTTCTTT. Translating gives CASSQVGHRNTEAFF.

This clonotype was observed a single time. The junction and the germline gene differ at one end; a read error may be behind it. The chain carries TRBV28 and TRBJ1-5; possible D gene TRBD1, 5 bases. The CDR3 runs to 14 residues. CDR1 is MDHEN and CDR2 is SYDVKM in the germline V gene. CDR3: CTSRDSLVNQPQHF. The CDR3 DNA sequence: TGTACCAGCAGAGACAGCCTAGTAAATCAGCCCCAGCATTTT.

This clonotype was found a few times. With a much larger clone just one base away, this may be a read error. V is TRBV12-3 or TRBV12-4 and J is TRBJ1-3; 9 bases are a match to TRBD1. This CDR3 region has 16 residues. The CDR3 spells CDSRPSGQGSGNTIYF. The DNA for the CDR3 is TGTGACAGCAGACCCTCCGGACAGGGGAGCGGAAACACCATATATTTT.

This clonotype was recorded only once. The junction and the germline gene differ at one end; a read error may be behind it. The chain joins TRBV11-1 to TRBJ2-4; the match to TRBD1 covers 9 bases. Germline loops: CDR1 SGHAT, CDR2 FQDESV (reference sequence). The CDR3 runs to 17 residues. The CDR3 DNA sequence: TGTACCAGCAGCTCGAGGACAGGGGCGGTCGACAGAAACATTCAGTACTTC. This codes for CTSSSRTGAVDRNIQYF.

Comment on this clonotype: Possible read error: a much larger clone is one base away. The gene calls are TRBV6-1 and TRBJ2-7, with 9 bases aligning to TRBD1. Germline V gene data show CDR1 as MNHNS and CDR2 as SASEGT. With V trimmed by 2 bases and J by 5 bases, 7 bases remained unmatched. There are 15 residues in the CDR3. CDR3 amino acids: CASSERDRGYDEQYF. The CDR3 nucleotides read TGTGCCAGCAGTGAACGAGACAGGGGGTACGACGAGCAGTACTTC.

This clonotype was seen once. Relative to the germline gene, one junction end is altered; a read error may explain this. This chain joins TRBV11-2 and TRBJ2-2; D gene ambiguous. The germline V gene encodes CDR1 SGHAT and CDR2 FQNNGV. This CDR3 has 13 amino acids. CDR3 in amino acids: CVSSLMNTGELFF. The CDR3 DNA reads TGTGTCAGCAGTTTGATGAACACCGGGGAGCTGTTTTTT.

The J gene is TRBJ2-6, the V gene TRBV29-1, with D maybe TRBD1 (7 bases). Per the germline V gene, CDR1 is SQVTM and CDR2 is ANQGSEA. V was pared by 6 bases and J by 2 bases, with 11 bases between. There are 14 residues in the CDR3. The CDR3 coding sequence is TGCAGCGTAGGGGGCGGGGCTGGGGCCAACGTCCTGACTTTC. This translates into CSVGGGAGANVLTF.

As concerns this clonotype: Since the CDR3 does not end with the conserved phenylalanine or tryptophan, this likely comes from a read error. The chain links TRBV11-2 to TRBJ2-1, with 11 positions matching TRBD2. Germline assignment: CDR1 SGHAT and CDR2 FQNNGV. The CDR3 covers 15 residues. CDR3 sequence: CASSAGLAAYSEQFL. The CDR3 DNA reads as TGTGCCAGCAGCGCGGGACTAGCGGCGTACAGTGAGCAGTTCCTC.

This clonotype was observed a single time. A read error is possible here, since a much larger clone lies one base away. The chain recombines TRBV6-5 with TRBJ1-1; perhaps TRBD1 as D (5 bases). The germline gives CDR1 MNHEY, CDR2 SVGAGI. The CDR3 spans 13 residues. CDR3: CASSQTVNTEASF. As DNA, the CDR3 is TGTGCCAGCAGTCAGACAGTGAACACTGAAGCTTCCTTT.

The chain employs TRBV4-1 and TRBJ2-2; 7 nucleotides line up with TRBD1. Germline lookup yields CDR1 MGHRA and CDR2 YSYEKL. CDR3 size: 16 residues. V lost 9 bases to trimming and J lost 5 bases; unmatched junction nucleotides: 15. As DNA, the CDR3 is TGCGCCAGTAACGATCTTGACAGGGTGTTAACCGGGGAGCTGTTTTTT. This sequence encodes CASNDLDRVLTGELFF.

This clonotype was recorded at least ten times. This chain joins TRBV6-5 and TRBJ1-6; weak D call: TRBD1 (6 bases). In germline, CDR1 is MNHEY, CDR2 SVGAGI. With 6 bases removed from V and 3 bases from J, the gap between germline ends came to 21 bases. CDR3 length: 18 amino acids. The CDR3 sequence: CASRDRASRAVYNSPLHF. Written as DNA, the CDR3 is TGTGCCAGCAGGGACAGAGCGAGCCGCGCCGTCTATAATTCACCCCTCCACTTT.